This T cell receptor (beta chain) was identified during a study of blood T cell repertoires in COVID-19. V was clipped by 6 bases and J by 0 bases, with 12 bases between them. The CDR3 extends over 15 amino acids. Germline V CDR1 and CDR2: ENHRY, SYGVKD. Measured with immunoSEQ multiplex PCR; TCRdb has only the in-frame clones, and not every one. The profile shows 300,000 to 400,000 clones, 80% to 90% of them singletons. This TCR was sampled from a woman aged 45-65 years who had recovered from COVID-19. This chain links TRBV10-3 with TRBJ1-5; tentative D call: TRBD1 (5 bases). Material: peripheral blood. The CDR3 loop is CAIRAGQNSNQPQHF. For the CDR3, the DNA is TGTGCCATCAGAGCCGGACAAAATAGCAATCAGCCCCAGCATTTT.